This TCR beta chain was found in a study of blood T cell repertoires in COVID-19. For the study at large: Whether acute or convalescent, the COVID-19 samples came from the United States, Italy and Spain.

This clone was seen more than once but under ten times. Data came from immunoSEQ multiplex PCR; TCRdb stores just in-frame clones and leaves some out. The data hold about 260,000 clones, with over 75% observed a single time. This CDR3 is 14 amino acids long. Trimming left V 7 bases short and J 8 bases short, with 18 bases between. The V gene's germline CDR1 is MDHEN and CDR2 SYDVKM. V is TRBV28 and J is TRBJ2-1, with D possibly matching TRBD1 (6 bases). The material sequenced was peripheral blood. The receptor was isolated from a human donor in a cohort sampled during active COVID-19. The DNA for the CDR3 is TGTGCCAGCACCTTACTCCACAGGGTCCATGAGCAGTTCTTC. This sequence encodes CASTLLHRVHEQFF.